This TCR beta chain emerged from a study of T cell repertoires in cytomegalovirus infection. Broader study findings: HLA-C-restricted CMV-specific TCR beta clonotypes were dominant in the ex vivo response.

This clonotype was seen more than once but under ten times. What it binds is not known. Germline CDR1 reads MNHNY; CDR2 reads SVGAGI (reference sequence). This CDR3 spans 18 amino acids. Unmatched junction bases numbered 23, after V lost 10 bases and J lost 6 bases. Via MiXCR, TCRdb re-called the reads, giving one row per CDR3 protein. The data contain 230,000 or so distinct CDR3 sequences, 35% to 40% of them singletons. The material sequenced was CD8+ T cells from cultured PBMCs, taken from culture after CMV antigen stimulation. The gene calls are TRBV6-6 and TRBJ1-5; TRBD1 agrees at 8 bases. This sequence was found in a human donor in good health (CMV status not recorded). Some clones in this sample may be carry-over from other donors' samples. CDR3 loop: CAIGSGQGAPGIGQPQHF. The CDR3 DNA reads as TGTGCCATAGGCTCCGGGCAGGGGGCTCCAGGGATTGGTCAGCCCCAGCATTTT.